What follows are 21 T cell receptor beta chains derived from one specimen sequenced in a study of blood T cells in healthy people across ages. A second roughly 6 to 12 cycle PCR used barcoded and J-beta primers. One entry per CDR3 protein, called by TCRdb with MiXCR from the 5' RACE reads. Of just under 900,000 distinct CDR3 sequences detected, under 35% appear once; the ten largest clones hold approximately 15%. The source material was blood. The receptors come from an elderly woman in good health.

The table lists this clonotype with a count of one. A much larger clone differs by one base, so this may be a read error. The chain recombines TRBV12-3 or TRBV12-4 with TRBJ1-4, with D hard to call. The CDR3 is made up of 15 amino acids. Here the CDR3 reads CASSLGSTRNERLFF. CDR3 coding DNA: TGTGCCAGCAGTTTAGGATCGACACGGAATGAAAGACTGTTTTTT.

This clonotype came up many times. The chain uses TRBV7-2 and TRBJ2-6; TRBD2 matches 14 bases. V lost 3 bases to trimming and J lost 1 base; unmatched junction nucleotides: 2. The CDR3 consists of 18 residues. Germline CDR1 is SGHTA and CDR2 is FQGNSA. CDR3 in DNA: TGTGCCAGCAGCTTGACTAGCGGGGGGGCATCTGGGGCCAACGTCCTGACTTTC. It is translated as CASSLTSGGASGANVLTF. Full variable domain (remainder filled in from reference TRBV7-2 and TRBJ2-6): GAGVSQSPSNKVTEKGKDVELRCDPISGHTALYWYRQSLGQGLEFLIYFQGNSAPDKSGLPSDRFSAERTGGSVSTLTIQRTQQEDSAVYLCASSLTSGGASGANVLTFGAGSRLTVL.

The CDR3 sequence: CRALQRGYTEAFF. CDR3 DNA: TGCAGGGCGCTACAGAGGGGGTACACTGAAGCTTTCTTT. This chain uses TRBV20-1 with TRBJ1-1; tentative D call: TRBD1 (6 bases). CDR1 DFQATT and CDR2 SNEGSKA come from the germline V gene (reference sequence). The CDR3 runs to 13 residues.

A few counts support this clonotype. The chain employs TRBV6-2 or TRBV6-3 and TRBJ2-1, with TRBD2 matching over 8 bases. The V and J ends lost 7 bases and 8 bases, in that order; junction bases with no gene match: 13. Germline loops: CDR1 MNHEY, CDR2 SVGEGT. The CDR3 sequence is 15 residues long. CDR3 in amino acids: CASKRSGEAYYEQFF. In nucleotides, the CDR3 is TGTGCCAGCAAACGTAGCGGGGAGGCCTATTATGAGCAGTTCTTC.

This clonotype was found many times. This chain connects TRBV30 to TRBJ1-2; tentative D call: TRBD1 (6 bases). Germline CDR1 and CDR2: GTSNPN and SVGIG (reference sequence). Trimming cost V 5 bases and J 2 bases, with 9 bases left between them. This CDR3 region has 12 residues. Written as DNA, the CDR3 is TGTGCCTGGGACAGGAGGAACTATGGCTACACCTTC. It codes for CAWDRRNYGYTF.

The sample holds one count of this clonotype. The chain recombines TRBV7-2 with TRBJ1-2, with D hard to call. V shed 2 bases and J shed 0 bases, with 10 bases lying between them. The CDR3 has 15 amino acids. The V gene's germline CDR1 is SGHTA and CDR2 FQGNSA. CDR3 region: CASSLSSTSNYGYTF. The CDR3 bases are TGTGCCAGCAGCTTAAGTAGCACTTCTAACTATGGCTACACCTTC.

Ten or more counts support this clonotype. CDR3 residues: CASSPGTGGREQYF. For the CDR3, the DNA is TGTGCCAGCAGCCCGGGGACAGGGGGCCGAGAGCAGTACTTC. This chain uses TRBV7-2 with TRBJ2-7, with 12 bases lining up with TRBD1. Germline V gene lookup returns CDR1 SGHTA and CDR2 FQGNSA. The CDR3 runs 14 residues. V was clipped by 5 bases and J by 7 bases; unmatched bases: 6.

In DNA, the CDR3 is TGTGCCACCAGCACACACCCGACGGACTACAATGAGCAGTTCTTC. Protein: CATSTHPTDYNEQFF. This chain links TRBV15 with TRBJ2-1; D gene uncertain. There are 15 residues in the CDR3. V dropped 4 bases and J dropped 3 bases, with 13 bases sitting between them. Germline assignment: CDR1 LNHNV and CDR2 YYDKDF (reference sequence).

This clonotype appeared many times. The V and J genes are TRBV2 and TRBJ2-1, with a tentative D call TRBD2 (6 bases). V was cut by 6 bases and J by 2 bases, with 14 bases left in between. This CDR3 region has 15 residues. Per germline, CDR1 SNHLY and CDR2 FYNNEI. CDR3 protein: CASRTQGLTYNEQFF. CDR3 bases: TGTGCCAGCAGGACCCAGGGACTGACCTACAATGAGCAGTTCTTC. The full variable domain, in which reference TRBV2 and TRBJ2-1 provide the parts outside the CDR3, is EPEVTQTPSHQVTQMGQEVILRCVPISNHLYFYWYRQILGQKVEFLVSFYNNEISEKSEIFDDQFSVERPDGSNFTLKIRSTKLEDSAMYFCASRTQGLTYNEQFFGPGTRLTVL.

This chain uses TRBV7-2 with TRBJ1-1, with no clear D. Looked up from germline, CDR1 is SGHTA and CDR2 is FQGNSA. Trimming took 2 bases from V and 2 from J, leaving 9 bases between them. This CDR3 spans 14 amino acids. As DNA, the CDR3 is TGTGCCAGCAGCTTAAGGACCATAAACACTGAAGCTTTCTTT. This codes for CASSLRTINTEAFF.

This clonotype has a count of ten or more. This CDR3 reads CASSQAKTQYF. CDR3 in DNA: TGCGCCAGCAGCCAGGCTAAGACCCAGTACTTC. The rearrangement uses TRBV5-1 and TRBJ2-5, with D hard to call. The CDR3 runs 11 residues. Germline V gives CDR1 SGHRS, CDR2 YFSETQ. The ends were cut back, 4 bases at V and 6 bases at J, with 7 bases in the middle.

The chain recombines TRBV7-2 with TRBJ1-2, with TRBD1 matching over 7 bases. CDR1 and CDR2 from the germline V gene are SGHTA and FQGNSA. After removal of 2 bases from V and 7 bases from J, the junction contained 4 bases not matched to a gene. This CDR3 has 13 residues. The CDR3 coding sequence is TGTGCCAGCAGCTTAAAGGGGGCGCGTGGCTACACCTTC. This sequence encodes CASSLKGARGYTF.

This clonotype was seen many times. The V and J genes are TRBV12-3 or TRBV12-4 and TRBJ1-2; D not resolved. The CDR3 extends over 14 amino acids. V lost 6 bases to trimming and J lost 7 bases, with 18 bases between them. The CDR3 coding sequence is TGTGCCAGCAGATGGGGTCCTGGGGATGTTGGCTACACCTTC. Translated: CASRWGPGDVGYTF.

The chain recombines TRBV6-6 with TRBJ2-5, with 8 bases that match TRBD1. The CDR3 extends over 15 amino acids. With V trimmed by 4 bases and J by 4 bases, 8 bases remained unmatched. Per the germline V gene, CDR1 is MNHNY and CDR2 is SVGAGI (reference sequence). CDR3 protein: CASSSDREWRETQYF. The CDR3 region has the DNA TGTGCCAGCAGTTCGGACAGGGAGTGGCGAGAGACCCAGTACTTC.

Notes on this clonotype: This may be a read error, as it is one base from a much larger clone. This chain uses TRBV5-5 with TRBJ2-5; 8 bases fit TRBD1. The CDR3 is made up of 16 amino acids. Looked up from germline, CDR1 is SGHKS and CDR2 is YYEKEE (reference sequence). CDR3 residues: CVSSPGQGGRLETQYF. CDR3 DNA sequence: TGTGTCAGCAGCCCTGGACAGGGCGGGCGGTTAGAGACCCAGTACTTC.

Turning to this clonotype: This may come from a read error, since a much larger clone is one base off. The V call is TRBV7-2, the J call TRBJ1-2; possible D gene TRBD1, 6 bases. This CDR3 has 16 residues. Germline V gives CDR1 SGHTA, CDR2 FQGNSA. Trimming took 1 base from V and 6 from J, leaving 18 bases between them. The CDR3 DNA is TGTGCCAGCAGCTTAGGGCCCTTTCGGGGGGGCGATGGCTACACCTTC. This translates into CASSLGPFRGGDGYTF.

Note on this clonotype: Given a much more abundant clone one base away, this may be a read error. DNA for the CDR3: TGTGCCAGCAGCTTCGACAGGGGGGCAGATACGCAGTATTTT. This gives the protein CASSFDRGADTQYF. The V and J genes are TRBV7-2 and TRBJ2-3, with 9 bases matching TRBD1. The CDR3 is 14 amino acids. The V and J ends lost 3 bases and 4 bases, in that order; junction bases with no gene match: 2. Germline V gene sequence: CDR1 SGHTA, CDR2 FQGNSA. Combining the CDR3 with reference TRBV7-2 and TRBJ2-3 gives the whole variable domain GAGVSQSPSNKVTEKGKDVELRCDPISGHTALYWYRQSLGQGLEFLIYFQGNSAPDKSGLPSDRFSAERTGGSVSTLTIQRTQQEDSAVYLCASSFDRGADTQYFGPGTRLTVL.

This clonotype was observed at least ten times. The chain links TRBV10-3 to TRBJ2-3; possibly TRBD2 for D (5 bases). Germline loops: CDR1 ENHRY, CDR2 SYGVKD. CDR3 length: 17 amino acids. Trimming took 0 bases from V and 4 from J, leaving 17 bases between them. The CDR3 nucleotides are TGTGCCATCAGTGAGTCACCCACGGTCCTCGGGGCAGATACGCAGTATTTT. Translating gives CAISESPTVLGADTQYF.

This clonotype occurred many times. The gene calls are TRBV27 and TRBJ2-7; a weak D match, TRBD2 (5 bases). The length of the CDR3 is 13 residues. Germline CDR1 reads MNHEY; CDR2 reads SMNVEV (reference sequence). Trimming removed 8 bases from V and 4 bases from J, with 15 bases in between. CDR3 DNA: TGTGCCAGCGGAAGGGCCTCGGGATACGAGCAGTACTTC. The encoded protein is CASGRASGYEQYF.

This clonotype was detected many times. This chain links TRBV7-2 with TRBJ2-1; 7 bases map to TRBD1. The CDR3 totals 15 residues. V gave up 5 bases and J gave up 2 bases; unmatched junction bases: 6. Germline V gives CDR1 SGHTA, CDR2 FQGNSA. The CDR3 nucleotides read TGTGCCAGCAGCCGCTACAGGGGAACCTACAATGAGCAGTTCTTC. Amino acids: CASSRYRGTYNEQFF.

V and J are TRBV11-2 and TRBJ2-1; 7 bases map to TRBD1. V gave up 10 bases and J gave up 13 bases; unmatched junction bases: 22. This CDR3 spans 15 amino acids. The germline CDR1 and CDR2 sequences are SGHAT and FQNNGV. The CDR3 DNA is TGTGCCAACAACTTAATGGGACAGACGGTGGAGACCCAGTTCTTC. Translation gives CANNLMGQTVETQFF.